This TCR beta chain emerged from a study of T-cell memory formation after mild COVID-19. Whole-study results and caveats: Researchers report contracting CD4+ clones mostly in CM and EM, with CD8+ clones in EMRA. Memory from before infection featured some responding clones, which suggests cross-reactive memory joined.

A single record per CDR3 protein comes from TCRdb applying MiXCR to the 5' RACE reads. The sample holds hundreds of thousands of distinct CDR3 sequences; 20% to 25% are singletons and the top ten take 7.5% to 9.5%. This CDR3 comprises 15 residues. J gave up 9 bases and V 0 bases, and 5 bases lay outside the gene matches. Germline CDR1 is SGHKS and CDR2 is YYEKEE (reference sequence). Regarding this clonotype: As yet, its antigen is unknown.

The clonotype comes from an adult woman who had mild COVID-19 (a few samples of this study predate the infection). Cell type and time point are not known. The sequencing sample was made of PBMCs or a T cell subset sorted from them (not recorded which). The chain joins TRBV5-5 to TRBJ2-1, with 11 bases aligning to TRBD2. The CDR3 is CASSLVLAGGGEQFF. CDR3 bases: TGTGCCAGCAGCTTGGTTCTAGCGGGGGGAGGTGAGCAGTTCTTC.